The subject of this entry is one T cell receptor (beta chain). The data stem from a study of blood T cell repertoires in COVID-19. Background on the study: COVID-19 samples from acute and convalescent phases originated in the United States, Italy and Spain. T cells, B-cell-depleted T cells, or PBMCs supplied cDNA or gDNA.

Germline V lookup: CDR1 MNHNS, CDR2 SASEGT. CDR3 length: 17 amino acids. Trimming removed 4 bases from V and 5 bases from J; junction bases left unmatched: 16. The table came from immunoSEQ multiplex PCR; TCRdb's copy has only in-frame clones and leaves some out. The sample shows 300,000 to 350,000 clones, 70% to 90% of them seen only once. The clonotype originates from a woman between 25 and 40 years old with COVID-19, enrolled during active disease. The V and J genes are TRBV6-1 and TRBJ1-2; 7 bases map to TRBD1. The source material was peripheral blood. The CDR3 DNA reads as TGTGCCAGCAGTGCGCGACATACAGGGGCCCGCCGGTATGGCTACACCTTC. Its translation: CASSARHTGARRYGYTF.